This T cell receptor beta chain derives from a study of T cell responses to AZD1222 COVID-19 vaccine. Assay: immunoSEQ multiplex PCR; the TCRdb copy retains only in-frame clones and omits some. Of more than 75,000 clones in the sample, 91% were seen once. J gave up 5 bases and V 0 bases, and 4 bases lay outside the gene matches. CDR1 is SGDLS and CDR2 is YYNGEE in the germline V gene. The CDR3 runs to 15 residues. The receptor was derived from an adult who received the AZD1222 COVID-19 vaccine. The sample was peripheral blood, taken 28 days after the second AZD1222 dose. V is TRBV9 and J is TRBJ2-7, with TRBD2 matching over 11 bases. The CDR3 sequence is CASSVGTSGSHEQYF. The CDR3 coding sequence is TGTGCCAGCAGCGTAGGCACTAGCGGGAGCCACGAGCAGTACTTC.